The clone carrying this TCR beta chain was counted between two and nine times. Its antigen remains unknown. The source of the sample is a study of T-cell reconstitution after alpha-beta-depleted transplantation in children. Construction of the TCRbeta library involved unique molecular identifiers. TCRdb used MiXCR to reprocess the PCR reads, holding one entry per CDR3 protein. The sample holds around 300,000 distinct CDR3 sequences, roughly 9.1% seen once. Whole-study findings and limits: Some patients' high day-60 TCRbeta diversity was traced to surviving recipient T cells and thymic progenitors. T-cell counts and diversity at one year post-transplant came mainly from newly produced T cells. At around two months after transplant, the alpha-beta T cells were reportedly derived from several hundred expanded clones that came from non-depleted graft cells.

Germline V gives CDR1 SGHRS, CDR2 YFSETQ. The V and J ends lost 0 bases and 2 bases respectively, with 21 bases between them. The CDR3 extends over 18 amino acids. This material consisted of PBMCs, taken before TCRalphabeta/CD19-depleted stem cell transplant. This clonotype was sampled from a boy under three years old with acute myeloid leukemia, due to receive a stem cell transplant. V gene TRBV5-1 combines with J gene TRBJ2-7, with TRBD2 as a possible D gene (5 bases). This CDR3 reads CASSLAWGVGGRAYEQYF. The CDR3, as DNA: TGCGCCAGCAGCTTGGCTTGGGGAGTCGGAGGAAGGGCCTACGAGCAGTACTTC.